One and the same sample provided the 2 T cell receptor beta chains below, sequenced in a study of CD8+CD57+ T cells in acquired aplastic anemia. According to the study, genomic DNA was the template for TCR beta VDJ and CDR3 profiling. One entry per CDR3 protein results from TCRdb running MiXCR on the reads. This repertoire shows hundreds of thousands of distinct CDR3 sequences, under 80% found once; its top ten account for under 4.5%. The sample consisted of sorted CD4+, CD8+, or CD8+CD57+ T cells (not recorded which) from PBMCs. The origin of the receptors is a human donor in good health, serving as a control.

This clonotype was recorded only once. The junction differs from germline at one of its ends, possibly a read error. The chain combines TRBV19 with TRBJ2-2; D is undetermined. The CDR3 extends over 17 amino acids. Germline CDR1 LNHDA, CDR2 SQIVND (reference sequence). CDR3 DNA sequence: TGTGCCAGCAGTACCATCATGGGGTACGGGAACACCGGGGAGCTGTTTTTT. Translating gives CASSTIMGYGNTGELFF.

This chain joins TRBV20-1 and TRBJ2-7; 7 bases fit TRBD2. V lost 5 bases, J lost 7 bases, and 8 bases stayed unmatched. CDR1 is DFQATT, CDR2 SNEGSKA, per germline (reference sequence). The CDR3 has 12 residues. Written as DNA, the CDR3 is TGCAGTGCTCTAGCGGCCACCAATGAGCAGTACTTC. Translation: CSALAATNEQYF.